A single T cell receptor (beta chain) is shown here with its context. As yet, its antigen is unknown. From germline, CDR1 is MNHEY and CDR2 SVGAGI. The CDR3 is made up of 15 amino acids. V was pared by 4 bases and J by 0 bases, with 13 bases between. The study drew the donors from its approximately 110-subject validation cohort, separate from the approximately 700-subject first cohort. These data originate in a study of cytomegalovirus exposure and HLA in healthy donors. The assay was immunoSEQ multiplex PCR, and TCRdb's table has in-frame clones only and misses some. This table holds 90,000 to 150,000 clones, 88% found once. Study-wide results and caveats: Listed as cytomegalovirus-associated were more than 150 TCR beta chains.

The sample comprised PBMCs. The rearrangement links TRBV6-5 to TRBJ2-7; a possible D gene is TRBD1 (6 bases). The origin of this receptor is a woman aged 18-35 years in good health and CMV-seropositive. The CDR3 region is CASSSWTESSYEQYF. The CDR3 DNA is TGTGCCAGCAGTTCATGGACAGAGAGCTCCTACGAGCAGTACTTC.